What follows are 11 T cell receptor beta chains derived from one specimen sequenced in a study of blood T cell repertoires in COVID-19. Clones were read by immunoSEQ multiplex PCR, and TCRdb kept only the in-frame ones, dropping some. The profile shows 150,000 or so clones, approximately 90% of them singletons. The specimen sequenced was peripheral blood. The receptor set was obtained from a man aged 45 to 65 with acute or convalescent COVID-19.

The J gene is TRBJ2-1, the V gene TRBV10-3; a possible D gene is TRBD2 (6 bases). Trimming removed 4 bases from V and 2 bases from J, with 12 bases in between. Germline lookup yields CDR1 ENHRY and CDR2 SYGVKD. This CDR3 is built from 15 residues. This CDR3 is CAISAPGATYNEQFF. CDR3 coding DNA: TGTGCCATCAGTGCCCCGGGAGCGACCTACAATGAGCAGTTCTTC.

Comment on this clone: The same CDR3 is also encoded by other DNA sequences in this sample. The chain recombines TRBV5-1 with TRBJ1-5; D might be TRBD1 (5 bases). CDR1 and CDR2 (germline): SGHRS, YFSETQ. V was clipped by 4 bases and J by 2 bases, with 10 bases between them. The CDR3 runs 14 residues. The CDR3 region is CASSPGGGNQPQHF. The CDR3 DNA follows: TGCGCCAGCAGCCCCGGGGGGGGCAATCAGCCCCAGCATTTT.

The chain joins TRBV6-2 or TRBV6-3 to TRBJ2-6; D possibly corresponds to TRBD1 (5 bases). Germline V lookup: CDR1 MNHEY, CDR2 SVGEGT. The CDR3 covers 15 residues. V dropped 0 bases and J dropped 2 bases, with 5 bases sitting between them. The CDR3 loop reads CASSYSRAGANVLTF. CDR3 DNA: TGTGCCAGCAGTTACTCCAGGGCTGGGGCCAACGTCCTGACTTTC.

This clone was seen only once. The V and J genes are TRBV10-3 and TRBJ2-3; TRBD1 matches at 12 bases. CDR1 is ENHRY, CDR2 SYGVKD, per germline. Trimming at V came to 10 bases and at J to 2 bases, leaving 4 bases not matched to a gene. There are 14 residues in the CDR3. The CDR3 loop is CATGDRGPTDTQYF. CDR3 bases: TGTGCCACGGGGGACAGGGGGCCCACAGATACGCAGTATTTT.

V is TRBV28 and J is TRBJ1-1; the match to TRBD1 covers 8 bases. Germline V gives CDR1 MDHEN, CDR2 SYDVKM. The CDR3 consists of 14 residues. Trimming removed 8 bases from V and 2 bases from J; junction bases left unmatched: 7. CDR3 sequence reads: CASAAGGANTEAFF. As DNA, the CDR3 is TGTGCCAGCGCAGCAGGGGGCGCCAACACTGAAGCTTTCTTT.

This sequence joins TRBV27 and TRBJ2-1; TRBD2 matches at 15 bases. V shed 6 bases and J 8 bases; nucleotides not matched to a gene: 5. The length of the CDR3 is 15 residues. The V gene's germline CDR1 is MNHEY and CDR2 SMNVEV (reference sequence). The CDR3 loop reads CASRRTSGRVYEQFF. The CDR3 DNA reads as TGTGCCAGCAGACGGACTAGCGGGAGGGTCTATGAGCAGTTCTTC.

The CDR3 DNA reads as TGTGCCAGCAGGTCCGACAGGGACACTGAAGCTTTCTTT. This codes for CASRSDRDTEAFF. The V and J genes are TRBV7-9 and TRBJ1-1; 7 bases are shared with TRBD1. CDR1 is SEHNR and CDR2 is FQNEAQ in the germline V gene (reference sequence). V gave up 6 bases and J gave up 3 bases; unmatched junction bases: 4. The CDR3 is 13 amino acids.

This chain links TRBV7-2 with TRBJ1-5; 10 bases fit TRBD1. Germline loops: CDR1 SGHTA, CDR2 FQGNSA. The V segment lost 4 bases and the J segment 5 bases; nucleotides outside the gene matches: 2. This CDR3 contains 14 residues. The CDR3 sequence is CASSSGQGDQPQHF. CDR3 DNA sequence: TGTGCCAGCAGCTCCGGACAGGGGGATCAGCCCCAGCATTTT.

The CDR3 reads CASSAGTDSYEQYF. The CDR3 DNA reads TGTGCCAGCAGTGCCGGGACAGATTCCTACGAGCAGTACTTC. The chain combines TRBV6-4 with TRBJ2-7, with 7 bases lining up with TRBD1. Trimming removed 4 bases from V and 1 base from J; junction bases left unmatched: 4. The germline V gene encodes CDR1 MRHNA and CDR2 SNTAGT. The CDR3 totals 14 residues.

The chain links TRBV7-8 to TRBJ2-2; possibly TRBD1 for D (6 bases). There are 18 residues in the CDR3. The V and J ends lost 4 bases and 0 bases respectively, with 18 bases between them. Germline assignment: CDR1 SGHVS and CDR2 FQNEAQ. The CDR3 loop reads CASSSRTGTLTNTGELFF. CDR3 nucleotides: TGTGCCAGCAGCTCTAGAACCGGGACACTTACGAACACCGGGGAGCTGTTTTTT.

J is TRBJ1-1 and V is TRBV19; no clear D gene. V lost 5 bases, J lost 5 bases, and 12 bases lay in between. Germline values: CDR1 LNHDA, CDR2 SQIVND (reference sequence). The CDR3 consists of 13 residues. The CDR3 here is CASSFSRGTEAFF. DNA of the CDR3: TGTGCCAGTAGTTTCTCTCGCGGGACTGAAGCTTTCTTT. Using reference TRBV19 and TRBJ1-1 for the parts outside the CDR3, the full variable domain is DGGITQSPKYLFRKEGQNVTLSCEQNLNHDAMYWYRQDPGQGLRLIYYSQIVNDFQKGDIAEGYSVSREKKESFPLTVTSAQKNPTAFYLCASSFSRGTEAFFGQGTRLTVV.